The clone carrying this T cell receptor (beta chain) came up a few times. Its antigen is unidentified. TCRdb re-called the 5' RACE reads with MiXCR, one entry per CDR3 protein. The data hold about 76,000 distinct CDR3 sequences, with 12% observed a single time. The V gene end was trimmed by 0 bases and the J gene end by 4 bases; junction bases not matched to a gene: 2. The germline V gene has CDR1 SGHRS and CDR2 YFSETQ. The CDR3 extends over 15 amino acids. The sample comes from a study of early T cells in non-severe SARS-CoV-2 infection. Study-wide context: Sequencing of unsorted whole blood was done on bulk RNA, leaving chains unpaired.

Whole-study results and caveats: Matching results from VDJdb favored anti-spike CD8 responses, leaving private and CD4 specificities undetected.

Material: whole blood. The source of this sequence is an adult who was a healthcare worker with PCR-confirmed SARS-CoV-2 infection or an uninfected control (not recorded which). The chain couples TRBV5-1 to TRBJ2-1, with TRBD2 matching 9 bases. The DNA of the CDR3 is TGCGCCAGCAGCTTGGCTAGCGGGGATTACAATGAGCAGTTCTTC. Its protein is CASSLASGDYNEQFF.